Detailed here is one TCR beta chain. This clonotype was detected only a few times. Its antigen is unknown. Base quality data are lacking; no much larger clone is found one base away. These data come from a study (dated by TCRdb to the mid-2010s). About the investigation overall: Whether tumor-infiltrating Tregs in breast cancer are recruited from blood Tregs or converted in situ from other CD4+ T cell subsets was tested.

Full-length TCR variable regions were amplified by 5' RACE PCR with constant-region reverse primers, and semi-nested PCR with Nested Universal Primer A was subsequently performed. Using the ReliaPrep RNA Cell Miniprep System, total RNA was extracted, and the SMARTer RACE 5'/3' Kit was then used to reverse transcribe the RNA into 5'RACE-ready cDNA. Full-length TCR alpha and beta libraries were barcoded with multiplex adaptors and sequenced on an Illumina MiSeq. On the study's bioinformatics: Sequencing data were pooled across the five patients for each of nine subset-tissue groups and compared by unsupervised clustering of TCR gene usage. The Morisita-Horn index, with shared sequences weighted by their contribution to each repertoire, was used to calculate repertoire similarity. TCRdb reprocessed the public reads (quality trimming at Q25 with fastp, clone calling with MiXCR) and kept in-frame beta chains. Identical CDR3 proteins give one entry, which carries the most common genes and DNA. TCRdb assigned the V and J calls; the authors' analysis was not used. This sample has approximately 40,000 distinct CDR3 sequences in its table, and roughly 30% of those were observed once. The ten largest clones take up approximately 4.1% of the sample.

Memory CD4+ T cells were isolated as CD4+CD45RO+CD25- cells. Tregs, naive and memory CD4+ T cells from tumor, blood and ipsilateral draining lymph nodes of 5 or 6 breast cancer patients underwent full-length TCR alpha and beta sequencing. Tumor tissue and lymph nodes obtained from ipsilateral axillary dissection were perfused with PBS, minced and then digested with collagenase I and hyaluronidase. A purity exceeding 90% was confirmed by FACS for the sorted cell populations. V is cut by 9 bases and J by 3 bases, and the space between the germline ends is 8 bases. The CDR3 contains 11 residues, cysteine and phenylalanine counted. Left in the record is the CDR3 DNA by itself, 33 bases read in frame from the first base. From the germline V gene (reference sequence), CDR1 is SEHNR and CDR2 is FQNEAQ. The paper's findings and limits, for the study overall: The larger-cohort validation was restricted to a single TCR beta V-J rearrangement rather than whole repertoires. Tumor memory CD4+ T cell TCR gene usage clustered with blood and lymph node memory CD4+ cells and lymph node naive CD4+ cells. The greatest overlap of tumor-infiltrating Treg TCR alpha and beta sequences was with tumor naive CD4+ T cells, followed next by blood naive CD4+ T cells.

The chain is assembled from TRBV7-9 and TRBJ1-1; TRBD1 might be the D gene, on 5 matching bases. The specimen sequenced was tumor-infiltrating memory CD4+ T cells sorted from the breast tumor. Per the publication, the cell subset or site label means: memory CD4+ T cells, CD4+CD45RO+CD25-. This TCR came from a female donor with breast cancer. The encoded CDR3 is CASRDDTEAFF. In nucleotide form, the sequence is TGTGCCAGTCGGGACGACACTGAAGCTTTCTTT.